This TCR beta chain came from a study of cytomegalovirus exposure and HLA in healthy donors. The CDR3 spans 13 residues. Between the trimmed V and J ends, which lost 5 bases and 0 bases, there was a span of 6 bases. The germline gives CDR1 SGHTA, CDR2 FQGTGA. 60 Vbeta and 13 Jbeta primers were used in PCR. The repertoire was sequenced with immunoSEQ multiplex PCR; TCRdb's copy has only in-frame clones and lacks some. The sample holds some 200,000 clones, over 9.5% seen once. The source is a man aged 50-59 years in good health and CMV-seropositive. The sample comprised PBMCs. The rearrangement uses TRBV7-3 and TRBJ2-3; D is ambiguous. The chain's CDR3 is CASSPSSTDTQYF. The DNA of the CDR3 is TGTGCCAGCAGCCCGTCGAGCACAGATACGCAGTATTTT.